These T cell receptor beta chains were read from a single sample in a study of T cells expressing NK-cell markers. TCRdb reprocessed the 5' RACE reads and keeps a single row for each CDR3 protein, giving no DNA. The listing records a few hundred thousand distinct CDR3 sequences. Sequenced input: blood T cells: a sorted CD56 or NKG2C T cell subset, CD4+ or CD8+ T cells, or bulk PBMC T cells (not recorded which). The origin of the receptors is a man aged 18 to 30 in good health. Each CDR3 is given with its conserved first and last residue.

>TRBV27|TRBJ1-2
CASSSPTGSHGYTF
>TRBV4-1|TRBJ2-2
CASSQVNTRANTGELFF
>TRBV9|TRBJ1-3
CASSAIDVGNTIYF
>TRBV3-1|TRBJ2-1
CASSPGEGLYNEQFF
>TRBV7-9|TRBJ2-1
CASSHPGLAGNEQFF
>TRBV5-1|TRBJ2-3
CASSPAPVERTDTQYF
>TRBV19|TRBJ1-1
CASTGTPGTEAFF
>TRBV10-3|TRBJ2-2
CAISESTELGELFF
>TRBV28|TRBJ2-2
CASSSSESPGELFF
>TRBV20-1|TRBJ2-3
CSASRGTSPDTQYF
>TRBV6-1|TRBJ2-2
CASSSFDQVLTGELFF
>TRBV6-5|TRBJ2-3
CASSYSVAGVPTQYF
>TRBV20-1|TRBJ2-5
CSASLRGKETQYF
>TRBV7-8|TRBJ2-2
CASSPPTGPRTGELFF
>TRBV20-1|TRBJ2-5
CSAGQVEETQYF
>TRBV29-1|TRBJ1-1
CSGQGPMNTEAFF
>TRBV4-1|TRBJ2-3
CASSQDRGYTDTQYF
>TRBV20-1|TRBJ1-1
CSARGQQNTEAFF
>TRBV11-2|TRBJ2-3
CASTRGGGFRRVDTQYF
>TRBV12-3/TRBV12-4|TRBJ1-3
CASRAGRAVGNTIYF
>TRBV9|TRBJ1-5
CASSVGTDQPQHF
>TRBV18|TRBJ2-4
CASSLGYGNIQYF
>TRBV5-6|TRBJ2-2
CASSWTLTNTGELFF
>TRBV7-8|TRBJ2-3
CASSSPASGGQDTQYF
>TRBV5-1|TRBJ1-4
CASSGKGSANEKLFF
>TRBV5-1|TRBJ2-1
CASSLKQGPNEQFF
>TRBV11-2|TRBJ2-1
CASSLKQAWGNEQFF
>TRBV4-3|TRBJ2-7
CASSQDRRDYEQYF
>TRBV11-2|TRBJ2-2
CASSGDRGIGELFF
>TRBV11-2|TRBJ2-1
CASSPKGAEQFF
>TRBV13|TRBJ2-5
CASKDWGEETQYF
>TRBV20-1|TRBJ1-5
CSARGAQIQPQHF
>TRBV20-1|TRBJ1-5
CSAGRTGYSNQPQHF
>TRBV14|TRBJ1-6
CASSKGQQNSPLHF
>TRBV6-1|TRBJ1-1
CASSEALPGDVNTEAFF
>TRBV7-9|TRBJ2-7
CASSYGARDYEQYF
>TRBV28|TRBJ2-2
CASSLLRRADTGELFF
>TRBV20-1|TRBJ1-1
CSGTDGLSEAFF
>TRBV27|TRBJ2-3
CASSLVGLLTDTQYF
>TRBV25-1|TRBJ2-3
CASSEQKHRGRNTDTQYF
>TRBV6-5|TRBJ2-5
CASSYSLGTGGFVQETQYF
>TRBV7-6|TRBJ2-1
CASSLYRDWDEQFF
>TRBV6-2/TRBV6-3|TRBJ2-1
CASQRLAETSHNEQFF
>TRBV12-3/TRBV12-4|TRBJ1-5
CASSQQGYQPQHF
>TRBV5-1|TRBJ1-1
CASTQGGLNTEAFF
>TRBV27|TRBJ2-3
CASSLTLAGADTQYF
>TRBV3-1|TRBJ2-1
CASSQARTGPYNEQFF
>TRBV28|TRBJ2-7
CASSFPTRVRDSRSSYEQYF